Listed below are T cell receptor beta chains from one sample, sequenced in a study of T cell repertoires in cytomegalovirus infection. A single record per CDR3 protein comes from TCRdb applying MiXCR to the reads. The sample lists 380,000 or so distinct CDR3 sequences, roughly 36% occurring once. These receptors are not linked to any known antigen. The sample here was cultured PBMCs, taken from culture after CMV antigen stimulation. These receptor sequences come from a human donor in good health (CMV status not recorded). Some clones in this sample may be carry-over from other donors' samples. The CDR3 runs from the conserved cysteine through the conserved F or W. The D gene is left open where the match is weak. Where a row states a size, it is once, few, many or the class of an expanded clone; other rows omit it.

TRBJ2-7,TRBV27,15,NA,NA,CASSSEAVKNYEQYF,TGTGCCAGCAGTTCCGAGGCAGTGAAAAACTACGAGCAGTACTTC
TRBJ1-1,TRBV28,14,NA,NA,CASSPNIMNTEAFF,TGTGCCAGCAGCCCTAATATCATGAACACTGAAGCTTTCTTT
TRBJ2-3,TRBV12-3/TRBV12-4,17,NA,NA,CASSLSVWAGRSDTQYF,TGTGCCAGCAGTTTATCGGTTTGGGCGGGTCGGTCAGATACGCAGTATTTT
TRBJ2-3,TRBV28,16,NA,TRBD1,CASSLYRGVRADTQYF,TGTGCCAGCAGTCTCTACAGGGGGGTAAGAGCAGATACGCAGTATTTT
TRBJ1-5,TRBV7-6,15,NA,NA,CASSQMGGSNQPQHF,TGTGCCAGCAGCCAGATGGGAGGGAGCAATCAGCCCCAGCATTTT
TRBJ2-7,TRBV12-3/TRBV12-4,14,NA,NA,CASSLSGQTYEQYF,TGTGCCAGCAGTTTGAGCGGACAGACCTACGAGCAGTACTTC
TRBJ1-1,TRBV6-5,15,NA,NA,CANGYRQRPNTEAFF,TGTGCCAACGGATACAGGCAGCGGCCGAACACTGAAGCTTTCTTT
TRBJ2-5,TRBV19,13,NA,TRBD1,CASSNRGRETQYF,TGTGCCAGTAGTAACAGGGGGCGCGAGACCCAGTACTTC
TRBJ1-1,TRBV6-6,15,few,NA,CASSTQGWGSTEAFF,TGTGCCAGCAGTACACAGGGATGGGGTAGCACTGAAGCTTTCTTT
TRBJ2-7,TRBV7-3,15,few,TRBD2,CASSPGTSGSEVQYF,TGTGCCAGCAGCCCAGGGACTAGCGGTTCTGAGGTGCAGTACTTC
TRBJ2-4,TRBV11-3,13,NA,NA,CASSFAQGNIQYF,TGTGCCAGCAGCTTTGCCCAGGGGAACATTCAGTACTTC
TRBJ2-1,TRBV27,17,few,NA,CASSLSAPSASRGEQFF,TGTGCCAGCAGTTTATCGGCCCCCTCCGCTAGTCGCGGTGAGCAGTTCTTC
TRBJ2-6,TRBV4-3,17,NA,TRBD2,CASSQSSGSSGANVLTF,TGCGCCAGCAGCCAGTCTAGCGGGAGCTCTGGGGCCAACGTCCTGACTTTC
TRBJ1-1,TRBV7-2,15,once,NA,CASSLGVAVQTDAFF,TGTGCCAGCAGCTTAGGCGTAGCGGTGCAAACTGACGCTTTCTTT
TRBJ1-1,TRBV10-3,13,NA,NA,CAISGRINTEAFF,TGTGCCATCAGTGGCCGGATTAACACTGAAGCTTTCTTT
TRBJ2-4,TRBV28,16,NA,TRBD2,CASSFSGSRAKNIQYF,TGTGCCAGCAGTTTCAGCGGGAGTCGAGCCAAAAACATTCAGTACTTC
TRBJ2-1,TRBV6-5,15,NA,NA,CASSLDSNSYNEQFF,TGTGCCAGCAGTTTGGACAGCAACTCCTACAATGAGCAGTTCTTC
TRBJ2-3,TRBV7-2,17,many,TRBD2,CASSPNLGWEGMNTQYF,TGTGCCAGCAGCCCCAACCTAGGGTGGGAGGGCATGAATACGCAGTATTTT
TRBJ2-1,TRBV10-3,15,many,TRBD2,CASGASGRGYNEQFF,TGTGCCTCCGGCGCTAGCGGGAGGGGGTACAATGAGCAGTTCTTC
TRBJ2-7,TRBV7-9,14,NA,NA,CASSPPGQAYEQYF,TGTGCCAGCAGCCCCCCGGGACAAGCCTACGAGCAGTACTTC
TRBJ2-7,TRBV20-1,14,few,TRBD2,CSARARDYLYEQYF,TGCAGTGCTAGAGCCCGGGACTATCTATACGAGCAGTACTTC
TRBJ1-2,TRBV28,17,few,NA,CASRFYGGGGANLGYTF,TGTGCCAGCAGATTTTACGGGGGGGGCGGCGCGAATCTTGGCTACACCTTC
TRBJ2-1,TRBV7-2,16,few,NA,CASSHVAVTLGNEQFF,TGTGCCAGCAGCCACGTTGCGGTAACCCTCGGGAATGAGCAGTTCTTC
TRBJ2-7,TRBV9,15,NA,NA,CASSVAGQGHTEQYF,TGTGCCAGCAGCGTCGCGGGACAAGGCCATACCGAGCAGTACTTC
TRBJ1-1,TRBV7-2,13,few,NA,CASSTRQHTEAFF,TGTGCCAGCAGCACCAGACAGCACACTGAAGCTTTCTTT
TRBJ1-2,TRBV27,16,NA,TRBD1,CASSFFSGTGLSGYTF,TGTGCCAGCAGTTTCTTCTCCGGGACAGGCCTCTCTGGCTACACCTTC
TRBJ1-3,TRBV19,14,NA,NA,CASSITDSGNTIYF,TGTGCCAGTAGTATAACGGACTCTGGAAACACCATATATTTT
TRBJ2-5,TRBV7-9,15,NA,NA,CASSNGRPGRETQYF,TGTGCCAGCAGCAATGGACGGCCGGGTAGAGAGACCCAGTACTTC
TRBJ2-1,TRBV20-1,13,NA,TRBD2,CSARVSGGIEQFF,TGCAGTGCTAGGGTCTCGGGAGGTATTGAGCAGTTCTTC
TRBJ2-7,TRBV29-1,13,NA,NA,CSVRQPNSYEQYF,TGCAGCGTCCGACAGCCCAACTCCTACGAGCAGTACTTC
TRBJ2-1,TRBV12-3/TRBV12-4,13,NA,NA,CASSPRTYNEQFF,TGTGCCAGCAGTCCCAGGACCTACAATGAGCAGTTCTTC
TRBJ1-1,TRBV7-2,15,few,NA,CASSLSSVWATEAFF,TGTGCCAGCAGCTTATCCTCGGTGTGGGCCACTGAAGCTTTCTTT
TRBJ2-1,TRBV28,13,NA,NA,CASRDYQYNEQFF,TGTGCCAGCAGGGACTACCAGTACAATGAGCAGTTCTTC
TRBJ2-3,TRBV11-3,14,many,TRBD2,CASSLAGNTDTQYF,TGTGCCAGCAGTCTAGCGGGAAACACAGATACGCAGTATTTT
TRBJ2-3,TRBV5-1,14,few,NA,CASNDRRNTDTQYF,TGCGCCAGCAATGACCGCCGGAACACAGATACGCAGTATTTT
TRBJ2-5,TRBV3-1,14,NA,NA,CASSQRGNQETQYF,TGTGCCAGCAGCCAACGCGGGAACCAAGAGACCCAGTACTTC
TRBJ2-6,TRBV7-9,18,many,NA,CASSLALDGFSGANVLTF,TGTGCCAGCAGCTTAGCTCTCGACGGTTTCTCTGGGGCCAACGTCCTGACTTTC
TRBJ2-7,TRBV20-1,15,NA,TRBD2,CSARPGGLAGSEQYF,TGCAGTGCTAGGCCAGGCGGACTAGCGGGAAGCGAGCAGTACTTC
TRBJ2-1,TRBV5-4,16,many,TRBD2,CASSYPGTSGRNEQFF,TGTGCCAGCAGCTACCCCGGGACTAGCGGGCGCAATGAGCAGTTCTTC
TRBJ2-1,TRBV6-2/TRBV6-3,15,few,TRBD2,CASQREPPSYNEQFF,TGTGCCAGCCAGCGGGAACCACCTTCGTACAATGAGCAGTTCTTC
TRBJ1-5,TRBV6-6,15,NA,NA,CASSYSARGNQPQHF,TGTGCCAGCAGTTACTCTGCCAGGGGTAATCAGCCCCAGCATTTT
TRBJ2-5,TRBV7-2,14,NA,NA,CASSRGQTRETQYF,TGTGCCAGCAGCCGAGGACAGACAAGGGAGACCCAGTACTTC
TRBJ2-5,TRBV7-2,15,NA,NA,CASSPRVWGPETQYF,TGTGCCAGCAGCCCACGAGTGTGGGGGCCAGAGACCCAGTACTTC
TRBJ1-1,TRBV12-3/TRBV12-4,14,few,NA,CASSLEAANTEAFF,TGTGCCAGCAGTTTAGAGGCAGCAAACACTGAAGCTTTCTTT
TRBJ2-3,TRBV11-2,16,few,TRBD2,CASSQIPGLATDTQYF,TGTGCCAGCAGCCAAATACCGGGACTAGCGACAGATACGCAGTATTTT